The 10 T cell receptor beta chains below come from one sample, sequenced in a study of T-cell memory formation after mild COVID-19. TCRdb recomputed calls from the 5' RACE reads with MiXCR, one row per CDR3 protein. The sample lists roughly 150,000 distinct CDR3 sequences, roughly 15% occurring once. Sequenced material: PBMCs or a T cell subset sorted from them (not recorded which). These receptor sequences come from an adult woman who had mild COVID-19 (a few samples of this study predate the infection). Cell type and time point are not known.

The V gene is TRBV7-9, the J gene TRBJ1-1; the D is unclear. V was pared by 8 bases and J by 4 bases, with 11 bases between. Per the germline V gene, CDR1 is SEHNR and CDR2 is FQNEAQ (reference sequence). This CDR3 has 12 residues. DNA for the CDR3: TGTGCCAGCCGTCTCGATACCACTGAAGCTTTCTTT. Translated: CASRLDTTEAFF.

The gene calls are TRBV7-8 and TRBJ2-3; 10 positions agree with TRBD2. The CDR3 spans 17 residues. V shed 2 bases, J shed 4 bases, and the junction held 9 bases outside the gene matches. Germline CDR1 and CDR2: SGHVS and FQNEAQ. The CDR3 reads CASSLRLAGVESDTQYF. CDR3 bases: TGTGCCAGCAGCTTAAGGCTAGCGGGAGTCGAGTCAGATACGCAGTATTTT.

The DNA of the CDR3 is TGTGCCAGTAGTTCCCTAGCGGGAAGCACAGATACGCAGTATTTT. Translating it yields CASSSLAGSTDTQYF. The chain has TRBV19 and TRBJ2-3, with 9 bases identical to TRBD2. The CDR3 length is 15 residues. Trimming cost V 5 bases and J 0 bases; bases outside gene matches: 3. Germline assignment: CDR1 LNHDA and CDR2 SQIVND (reference sequence).

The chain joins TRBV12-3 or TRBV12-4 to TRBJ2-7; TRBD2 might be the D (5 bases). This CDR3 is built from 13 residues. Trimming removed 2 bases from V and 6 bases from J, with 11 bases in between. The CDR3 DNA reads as TGTGCCAGCAGTTTACGCGGAGAGGGCGAGCAGTACTTC. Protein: CASSLRGEGEQYF.

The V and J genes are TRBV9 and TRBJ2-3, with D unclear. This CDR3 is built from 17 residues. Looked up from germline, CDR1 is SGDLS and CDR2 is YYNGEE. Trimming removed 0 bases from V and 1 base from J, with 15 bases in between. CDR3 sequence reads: CASSVDGSPDGTDTQYF. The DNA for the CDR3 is TGTGCCAGCAGCGTAGACGGTTCTCCGGACGGCACAGATACGCAGTATTTT.

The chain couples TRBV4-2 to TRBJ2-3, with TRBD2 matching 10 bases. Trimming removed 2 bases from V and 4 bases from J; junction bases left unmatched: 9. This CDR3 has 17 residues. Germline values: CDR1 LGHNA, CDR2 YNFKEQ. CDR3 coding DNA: TGTGCCAGCAGCCAACGGGGACTAGCGAGTACACCAGATACGCAGTATTTT. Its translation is CASSQRGLASTPDTQYF.

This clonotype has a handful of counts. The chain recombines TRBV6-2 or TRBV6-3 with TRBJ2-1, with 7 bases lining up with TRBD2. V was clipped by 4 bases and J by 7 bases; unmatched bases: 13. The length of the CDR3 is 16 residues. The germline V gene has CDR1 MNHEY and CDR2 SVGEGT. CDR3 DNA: TGTGCCAGCAGTTCCCTTCTTGAAGCGGGGCGTAATGAGCAGTTCTTC. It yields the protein CASSSLLEAGRNEQFF.

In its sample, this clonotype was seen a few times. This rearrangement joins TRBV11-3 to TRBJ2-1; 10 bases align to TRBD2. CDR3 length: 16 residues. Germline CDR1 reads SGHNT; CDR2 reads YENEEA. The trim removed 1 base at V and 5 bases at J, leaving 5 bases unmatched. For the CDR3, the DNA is TGTGCCAGCAGCTTAGGCTCTAGCGGGAGCCACAATGAGCAGTTCTTC. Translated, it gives CASSLGSSGSHNEQFF.

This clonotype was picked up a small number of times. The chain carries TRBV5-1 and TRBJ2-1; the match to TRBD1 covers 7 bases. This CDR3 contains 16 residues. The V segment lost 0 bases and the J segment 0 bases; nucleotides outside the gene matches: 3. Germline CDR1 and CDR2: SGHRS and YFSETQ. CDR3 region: CASSLAPGGSYNEQFF. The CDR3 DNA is TGCGCCAGCAGCTTGGCTCCAGGGGGCTCCTACAATGAGCAGTTCTTC.

The CDR3 spells CASSLGNIQYF. As DNA, the CDR3 is TGTGCCAGCAGCCTGGGAAACATTCAGTACTTC. The V and J genes are TRBV7-2 and TRBJ2-4; D call uncertain. From germline, CDR1 is SGHTA and CDR2 FQGNSA. CDR3 size: 11 residues. The V end lost 5 bases, the J end lost 6 bases, and 5 bases lay between the germline ends.